The 3 T cell receptor beta chains below come from one sample, sequenced in a study of blood T cell repertoires in COVID-19. TCRdb's table, derived via immunoSEQ multiplex PCR, lists solely in-frame clones and lacks some. The data show 53,000 or so clones, 77% seen once. Source material: peripheral blood. The receptors stem from a man in his sixties or seventies with active or convalescent COVID-19.

This CDR3 reads CASSELAGGPYEQYF. The CDR3 region has the DNA TGTGCCAGCAGTGAGCTAGCGGGAGGGCCCTACGAGCAGTACTTC. This chain joins TRBV6-1 and TRBJ2-7, with 12 bases identical to TRBD2. The CDR3 is 15 residues long. Trimming removed 3 bases from V and 2 bases from J; junction bases left unmatched: 2. Germline loops: CDR1 MNHNS, CDR2 SASEGT.

V is TRBV29-1 and J is TRBJ2-5; D possibly corresponds to TRBD2 (5 bases). CDR1 is SQVTM and CDR2 is ANQGSEA in the germline V gene. CDR3 length: 12 amino acids. V was cut by 3 bases and J by 3 bases, with 8 bases left in between. As DNA, the CDR3 is TGCAGCGTTGATCGGGGAGAAGAGACCCAGTACTTC. It specifies CSVDRGEETQYF.

The chain couples TRBV30 to TRBJ2-3; 8 bases agree with TRBD2. Unmatched junction bases numbered 9, after V lost 4 bases and J lost 9 bases. This CDR3 is built from 13 residues. The germline CDR1 and CDR2 sequences are GTSNPN and SVGIG (reference sequence). The CDR3 sequence is CAWTPGGGLTQYF. The CDR3 DNA is TGTGCCTGGACCCCCGGGGGGGGTCTAACGCAGTATTTT.